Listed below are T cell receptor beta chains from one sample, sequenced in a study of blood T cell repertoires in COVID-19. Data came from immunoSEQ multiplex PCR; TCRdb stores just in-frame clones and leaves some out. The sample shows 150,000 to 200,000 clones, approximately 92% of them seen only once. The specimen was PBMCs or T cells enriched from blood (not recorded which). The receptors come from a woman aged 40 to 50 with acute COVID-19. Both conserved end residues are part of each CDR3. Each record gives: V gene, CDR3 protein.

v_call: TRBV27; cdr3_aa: CASSLLGAAGYNSPLHF
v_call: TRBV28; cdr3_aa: CASSRAGNNSPLHF
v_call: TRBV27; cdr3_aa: CASAPRRGNEQFF
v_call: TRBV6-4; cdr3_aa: CASSHAPPREGKETQYF
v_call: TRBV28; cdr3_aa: CASSLGQGGEKLFF
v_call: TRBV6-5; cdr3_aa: CASSRTGELFF
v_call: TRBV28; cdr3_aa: CASSFQDRDQTDTQYF
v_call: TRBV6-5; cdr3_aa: CASSYRGRATDTQYF
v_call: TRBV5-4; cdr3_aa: CASSLGTGDGYTF
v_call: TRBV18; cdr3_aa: CASSPSGGPAGGFTDTQYF
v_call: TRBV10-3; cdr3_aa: CAISGGGNEQFF
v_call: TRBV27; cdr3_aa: CASSSLSSGANVLTF
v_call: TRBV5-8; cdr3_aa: CASSRDIAYEQYF
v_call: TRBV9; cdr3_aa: CASSVSTSYEQYF
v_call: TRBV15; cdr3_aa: CATSTNYRDREQETQYF
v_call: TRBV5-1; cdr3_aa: CASSLTRGGTDTQYF
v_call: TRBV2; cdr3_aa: CASSDHRVGEQYF
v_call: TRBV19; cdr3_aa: CASSIPQSGTFRYEQYF
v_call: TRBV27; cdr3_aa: CASSFAGAWETQYF
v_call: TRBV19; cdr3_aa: CASSVDGKNTEAFF
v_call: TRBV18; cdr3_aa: CASSPVAGPLRNEQFF
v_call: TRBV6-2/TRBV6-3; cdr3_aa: CASSLNTGYNEQFF
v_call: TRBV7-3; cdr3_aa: CASSTGSSAEQFF
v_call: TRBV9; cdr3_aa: CASSLEQGGNTQYF
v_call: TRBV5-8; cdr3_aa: CASSFRLAGAIGTDTQYF
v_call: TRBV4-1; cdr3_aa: CASSLSEGSNEKLFF
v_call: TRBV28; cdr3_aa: CASSPGQGLSGNTIYF
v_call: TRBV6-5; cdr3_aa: CASSFSGRASDTQYF
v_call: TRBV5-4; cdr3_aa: CASSLAGGNEQFF
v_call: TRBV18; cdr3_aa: CASSPREGGDTQYF
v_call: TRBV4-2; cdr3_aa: CASRGSGANEQYF
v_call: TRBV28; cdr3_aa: CASSPTQGTEKLFF
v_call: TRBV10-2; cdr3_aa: CASNPRAGYNEQFF
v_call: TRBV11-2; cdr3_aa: CASSLVGYWEDTQYF
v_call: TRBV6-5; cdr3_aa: CASSYRPGEGSPLHF
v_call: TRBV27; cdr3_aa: CASSQINKIWTQYF
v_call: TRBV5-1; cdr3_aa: CASKPGGISDTQYF
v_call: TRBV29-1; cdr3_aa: CSGTQGTYTEAFF
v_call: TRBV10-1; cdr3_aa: CASSDPGIYSGNTIYF
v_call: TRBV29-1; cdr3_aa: CSADTSSYNEQFF
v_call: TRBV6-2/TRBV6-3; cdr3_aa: CASSEQGSNQPQHF
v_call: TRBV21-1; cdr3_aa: CAIFRGPPQETQYF
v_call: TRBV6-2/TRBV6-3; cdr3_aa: CASSYTSGPHNEQFF
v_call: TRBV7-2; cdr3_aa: CASSLGQGNTQYF
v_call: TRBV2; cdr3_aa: CASTRWQNQPQHF
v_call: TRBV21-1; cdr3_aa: CASSKLTGYEQYF
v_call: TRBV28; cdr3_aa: CASSPSLTGFVSFF
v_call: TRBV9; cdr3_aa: CASSPREDTEAFF